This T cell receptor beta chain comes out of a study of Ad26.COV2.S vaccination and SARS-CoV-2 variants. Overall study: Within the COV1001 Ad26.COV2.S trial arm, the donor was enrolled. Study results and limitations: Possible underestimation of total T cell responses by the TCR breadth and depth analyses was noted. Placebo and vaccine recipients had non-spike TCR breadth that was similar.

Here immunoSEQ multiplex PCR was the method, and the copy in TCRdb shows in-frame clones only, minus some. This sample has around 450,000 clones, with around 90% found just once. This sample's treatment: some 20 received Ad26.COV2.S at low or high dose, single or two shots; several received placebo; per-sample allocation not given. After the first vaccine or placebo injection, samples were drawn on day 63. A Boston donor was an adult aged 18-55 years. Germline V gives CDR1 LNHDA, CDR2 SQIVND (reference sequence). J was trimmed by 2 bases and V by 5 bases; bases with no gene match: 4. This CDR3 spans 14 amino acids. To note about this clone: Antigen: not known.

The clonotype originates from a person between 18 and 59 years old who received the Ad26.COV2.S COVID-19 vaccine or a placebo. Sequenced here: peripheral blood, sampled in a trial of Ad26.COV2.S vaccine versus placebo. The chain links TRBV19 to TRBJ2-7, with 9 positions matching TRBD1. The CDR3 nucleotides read TGTGCCAGTAGTTTCGGGACAGGGCCCTACGAGCAGTACTTC. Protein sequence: CASSFGTGPYEQYF.